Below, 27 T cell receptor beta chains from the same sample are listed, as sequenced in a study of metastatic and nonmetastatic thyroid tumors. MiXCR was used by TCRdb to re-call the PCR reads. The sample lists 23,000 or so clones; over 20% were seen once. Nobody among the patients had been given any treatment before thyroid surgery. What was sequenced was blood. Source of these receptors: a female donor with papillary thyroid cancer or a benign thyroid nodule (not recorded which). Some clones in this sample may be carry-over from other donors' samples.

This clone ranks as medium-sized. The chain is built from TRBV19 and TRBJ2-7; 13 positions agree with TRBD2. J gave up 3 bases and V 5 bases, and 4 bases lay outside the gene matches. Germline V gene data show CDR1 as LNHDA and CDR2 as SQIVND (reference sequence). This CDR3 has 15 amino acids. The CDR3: CASSGLAGDFYEQYF. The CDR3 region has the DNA TGTGCCAGTAGTGGACTAGCGGGGGATTTCTACGAGCAGTACTTC.

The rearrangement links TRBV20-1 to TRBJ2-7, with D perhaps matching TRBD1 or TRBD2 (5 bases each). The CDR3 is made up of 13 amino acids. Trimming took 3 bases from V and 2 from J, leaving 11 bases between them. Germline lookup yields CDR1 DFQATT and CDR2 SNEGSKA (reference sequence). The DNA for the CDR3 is TGCAGTGCTAGCCTCCCGGGGCCCTACGAGCAGTACTTC. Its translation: CSASLPGPYEQYF.

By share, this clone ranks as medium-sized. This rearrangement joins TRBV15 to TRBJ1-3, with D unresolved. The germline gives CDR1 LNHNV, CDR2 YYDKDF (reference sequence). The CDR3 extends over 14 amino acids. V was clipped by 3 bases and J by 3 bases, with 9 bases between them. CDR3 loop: CATSRRGSGNTIYF. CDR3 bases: TGTGCCACCAGCAGGCGGGGAAGTGGAAACACCATATATTTT.

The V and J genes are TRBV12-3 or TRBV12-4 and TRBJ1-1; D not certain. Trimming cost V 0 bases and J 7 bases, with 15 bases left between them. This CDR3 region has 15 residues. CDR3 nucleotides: TGTGCCAGCAGTTTAGCGTCCCAGGCCCTGGGTGAAGCTTTCTTT. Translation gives CASSLASQALGEAFF.

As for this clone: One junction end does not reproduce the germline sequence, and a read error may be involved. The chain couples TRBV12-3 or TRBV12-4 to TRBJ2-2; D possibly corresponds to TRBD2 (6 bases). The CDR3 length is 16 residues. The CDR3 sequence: CASRFSRGRISGVLYF. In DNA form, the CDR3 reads TGTGCCAGCAGATTTTCGCGGGGACGGATCTCCGGGGTGCTGTATTTT.

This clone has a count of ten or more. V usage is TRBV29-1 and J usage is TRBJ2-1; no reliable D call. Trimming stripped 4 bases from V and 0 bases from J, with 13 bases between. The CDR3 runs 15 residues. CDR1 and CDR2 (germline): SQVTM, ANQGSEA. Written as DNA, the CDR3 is TGCAGCGTTGGGCCTATAGATACCTCCTACAATGAGCAGTTCTTC. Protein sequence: CSVGPIDTSYNEQFF.

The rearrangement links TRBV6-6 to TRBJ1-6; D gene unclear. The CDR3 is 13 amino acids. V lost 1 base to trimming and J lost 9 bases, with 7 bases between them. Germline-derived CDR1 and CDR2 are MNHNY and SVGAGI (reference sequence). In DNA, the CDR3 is TGTGCCAGCAGTTACTGGTGGGGTTCACCCCTCCACTTT. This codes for CASSYWWGSPLHF.

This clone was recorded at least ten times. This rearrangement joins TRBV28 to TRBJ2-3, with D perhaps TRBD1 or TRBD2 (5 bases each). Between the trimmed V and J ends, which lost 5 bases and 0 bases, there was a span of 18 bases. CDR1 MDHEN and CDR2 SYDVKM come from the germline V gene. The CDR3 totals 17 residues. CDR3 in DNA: TGTGCCAGCAGTCCACAGGAGGCGCGCGCTAGCACAGATACGCAGTATTTT. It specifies CASSPQEARASTDTQYF.

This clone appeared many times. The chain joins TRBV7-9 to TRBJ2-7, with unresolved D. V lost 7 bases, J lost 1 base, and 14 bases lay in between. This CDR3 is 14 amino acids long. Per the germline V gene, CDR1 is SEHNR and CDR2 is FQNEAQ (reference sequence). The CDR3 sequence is CASTRDPLSYEQYF. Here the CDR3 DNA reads TGTGCCAGCACCAGAGACCCTCTTTCCTACGAGCAGTACTTC.

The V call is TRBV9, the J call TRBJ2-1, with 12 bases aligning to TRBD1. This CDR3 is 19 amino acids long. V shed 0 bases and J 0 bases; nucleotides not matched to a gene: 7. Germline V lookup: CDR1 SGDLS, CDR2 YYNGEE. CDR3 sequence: CASSVEGTGGPSSYNEQFF. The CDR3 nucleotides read TGTGCCAGCAGCGTAGAAGGGACAGGGGGCCCGAGCTCCTACAATGAGCAGTTCTTC.

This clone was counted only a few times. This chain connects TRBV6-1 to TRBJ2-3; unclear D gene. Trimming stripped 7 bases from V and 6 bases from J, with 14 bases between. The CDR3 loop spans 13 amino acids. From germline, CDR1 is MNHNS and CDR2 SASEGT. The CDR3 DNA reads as TGTGCCAGCACAGAAGTTGAGGTTGATACGCAGTATTTT. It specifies CASTEVEVDTQYF.

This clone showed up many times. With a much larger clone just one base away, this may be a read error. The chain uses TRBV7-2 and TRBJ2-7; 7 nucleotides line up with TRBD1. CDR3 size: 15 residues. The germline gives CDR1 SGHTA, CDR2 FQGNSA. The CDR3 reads CASSFLTGSSDEQYF. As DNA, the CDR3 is TGTGCCAGCAGCTTCTTGACAGGGAGCTCCGACGAGCAGTACTTC.

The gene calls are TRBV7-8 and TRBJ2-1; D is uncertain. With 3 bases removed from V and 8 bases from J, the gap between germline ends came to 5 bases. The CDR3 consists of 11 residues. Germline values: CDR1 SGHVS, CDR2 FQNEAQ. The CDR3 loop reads CASSLQYEQFF. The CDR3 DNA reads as TGTGCCAGCAGCTTGCAGTATGAGCAGTTCTTC.

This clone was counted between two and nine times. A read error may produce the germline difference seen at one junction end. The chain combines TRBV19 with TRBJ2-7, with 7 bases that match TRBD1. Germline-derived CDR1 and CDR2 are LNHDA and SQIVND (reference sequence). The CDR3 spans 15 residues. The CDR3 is CATSITGDQTYEQYF. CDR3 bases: TGTGCCACTAGTATTACAGGGGACCAGACCTACGAGCAGTACTTC.

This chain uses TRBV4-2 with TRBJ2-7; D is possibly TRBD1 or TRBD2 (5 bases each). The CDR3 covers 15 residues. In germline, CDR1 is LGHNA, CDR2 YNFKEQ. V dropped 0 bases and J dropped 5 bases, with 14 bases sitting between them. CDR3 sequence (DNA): TGTGCCAGCAGCCAAGATGAGAGGGACCGGGACGAGCAGTACTTC. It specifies CASSQDERDRDEQYF.

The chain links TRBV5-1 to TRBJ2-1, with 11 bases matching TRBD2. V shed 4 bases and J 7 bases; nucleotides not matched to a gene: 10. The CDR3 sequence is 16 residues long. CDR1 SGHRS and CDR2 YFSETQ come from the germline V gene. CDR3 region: CASSVGLTSGINEQFF. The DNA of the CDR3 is TGCGCCAGCAGCGTGGGATTGACTAGCGGGATAAATGAGCAGTTCTTC.

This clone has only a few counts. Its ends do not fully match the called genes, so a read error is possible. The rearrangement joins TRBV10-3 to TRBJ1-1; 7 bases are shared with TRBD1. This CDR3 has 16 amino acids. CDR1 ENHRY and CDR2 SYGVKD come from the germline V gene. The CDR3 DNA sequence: TGTGCCATCAGCGTCGGGGACAGTGGGCGAGGCACTGAAGCTTTCTTC. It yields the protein CAISVGDSGRGTEAFF.

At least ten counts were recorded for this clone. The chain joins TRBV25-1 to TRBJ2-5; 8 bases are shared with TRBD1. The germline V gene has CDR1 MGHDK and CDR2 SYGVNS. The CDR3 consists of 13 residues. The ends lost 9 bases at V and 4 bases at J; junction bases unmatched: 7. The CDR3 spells CASSGGPRETQYF. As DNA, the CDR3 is TGTGCCAGTTCAGGGGGCCCTAGAGAGACCCAGTACTTC.

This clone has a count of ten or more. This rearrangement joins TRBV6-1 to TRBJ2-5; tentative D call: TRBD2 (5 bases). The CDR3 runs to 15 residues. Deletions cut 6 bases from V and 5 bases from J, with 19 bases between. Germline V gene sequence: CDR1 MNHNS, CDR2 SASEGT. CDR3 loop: CASRTTLLAAETQYF. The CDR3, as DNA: TGTGCCAGCAGGACCACTCTCCTAGCTGCTGAGACCCAGTACTTC.

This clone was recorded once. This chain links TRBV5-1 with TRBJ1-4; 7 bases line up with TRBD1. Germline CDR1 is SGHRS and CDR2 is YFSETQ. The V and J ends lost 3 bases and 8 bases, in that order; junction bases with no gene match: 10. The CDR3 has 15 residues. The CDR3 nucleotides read TGCGCCAGCAGCTCCAGACAGGGACGGGGGGAAAAACTGTTTTTT. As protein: CASSSRQGRGEKLFF.

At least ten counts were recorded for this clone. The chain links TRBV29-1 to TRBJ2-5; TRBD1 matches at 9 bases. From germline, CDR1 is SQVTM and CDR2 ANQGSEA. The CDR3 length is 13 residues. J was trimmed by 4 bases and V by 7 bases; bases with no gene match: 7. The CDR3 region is CSGQQGAGETQYF. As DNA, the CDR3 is TGCAGCGGCCAACAGGGGGCAGGAGAGACCCAGTACTTC.

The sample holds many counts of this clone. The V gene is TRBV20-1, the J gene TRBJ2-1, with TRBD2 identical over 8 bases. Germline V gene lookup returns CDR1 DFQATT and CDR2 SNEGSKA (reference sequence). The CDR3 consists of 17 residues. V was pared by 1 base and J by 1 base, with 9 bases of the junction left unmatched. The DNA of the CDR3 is TGCAGTGCTAGAGTTCAAGCCGGGACTAGTTCCTACAATGAGCAGTTCTTC. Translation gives CSARVQAGTSSYNEQFF.

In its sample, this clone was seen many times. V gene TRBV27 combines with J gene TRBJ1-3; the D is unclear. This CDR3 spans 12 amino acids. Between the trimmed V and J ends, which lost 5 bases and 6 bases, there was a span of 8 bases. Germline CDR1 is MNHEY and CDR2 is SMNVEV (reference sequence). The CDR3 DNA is TGTGCCAGCAGTCCAATGGTAAACACCATATATTTT. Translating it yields CASSPMVNTIYF.

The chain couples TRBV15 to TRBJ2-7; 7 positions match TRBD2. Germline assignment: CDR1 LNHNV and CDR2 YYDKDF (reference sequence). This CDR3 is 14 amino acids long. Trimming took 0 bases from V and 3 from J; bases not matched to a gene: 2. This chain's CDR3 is CATSRDGGGYEQYF. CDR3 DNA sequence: TGTGCCACCAGCAGAGATGGGGGGGGCTACGAGCAGTACTTC. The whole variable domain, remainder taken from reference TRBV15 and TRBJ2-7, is DAMVIQNPRYQVTQFGKPVTLSCSQTLNHNVMYWYQQKSSQAPKLLFHYYDKDFNNEADTPDNFQSRRPNTSFCFLDIRSPGLGDTAMYLCATSRDGGGYEQYFGPGTRLTVT.

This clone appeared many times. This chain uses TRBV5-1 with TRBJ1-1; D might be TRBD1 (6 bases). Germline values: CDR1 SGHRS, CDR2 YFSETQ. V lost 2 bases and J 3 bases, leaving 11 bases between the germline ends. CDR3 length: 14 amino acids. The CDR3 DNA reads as TGCGCCAGCAGCTTACAGGGTAAGGACACTGAAGCTTTCTTT. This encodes CASSLQGKDTEAFF.

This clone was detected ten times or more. The chain's CDR3 is CASSLYVSEQFF. CDR3 in DNA: TGTGCCAGCAGCTTATACGTCAGTGAGCAGTTCTTC. V usage is TRBV13 and J usage is TRBJ2-1; D remains ambiguous. The length of the CDR3 is 12 residues. Trimming removed 2 bases from V and 9 bases from J, with 8 bases in between. From germline, CDR1 is PRHDT and CDR2 FYEKMQ (reference sequence).

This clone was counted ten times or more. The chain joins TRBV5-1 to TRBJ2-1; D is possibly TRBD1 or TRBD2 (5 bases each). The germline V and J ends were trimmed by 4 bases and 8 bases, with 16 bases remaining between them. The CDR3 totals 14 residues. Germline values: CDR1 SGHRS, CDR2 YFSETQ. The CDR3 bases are TGCGCCAGCAGCCCTCGTGGGGGTGCGGATGAGCAGTTCTTC. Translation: CASSPRGGADEQFF.